What follows are 26 T cell receptor beta chains derived from one specimen sequenced in a study of blood T cell repertoires in COVID-19. Profiled with immunoSEQ multiplex PCR; TCRdb holds only in-frame clones, not every one. The repertoire holds 300,000 or so clones, with about four fifths as singletons. Sequenced: peripheral blood. The origin of the receptors is a woman aged 45-65 years with acute or convalescent COVID-19.

Details on this clone: Other nucleotide sequences from this sample produce the same CDR3. V is TRBV18 and J is TRBJ2-1; 12 bases align to TRBD2. After removal of 2 bases from V and 4 bases from J, the junction contained 0 bases not matched to a gene. The CDR3 covers 15 residues. CDR1 and CDR2 (germline): KGHSH, LQKENI. The CDR3 DNA reads as TGTGCCAGCTCACCAGGACTAGCGGGATACAATGAGCAGTTCTTC. Amino acids: CASSPGLAGYNEQFF.

V and J are TRBV27 and TRBJ1-4, with 8 bases fitting TRBD1. V shed 4 bases and J 8 bases; nucleotides not matched to a gene: 6. The CDR3 runs 14 residues. The germline CDR1 and CDR2 sequences are MNHEY and SMNVEV (reference sequence). DNA of the CDR3: TGTGCCAGCAGTTCGAGGACAGGGATGGAAAAACTGTTTTTT. It translates to CASSSRTGMEKLFF.

Only one count was recorded for this clone. This rearrangement joins TRBV27 to TRBJ1-6, with 8 bases that match TRBD1. Germline V gene sequence: CDR1 MNHEY, CDR2 SMNVEV (reference sequence). This CDR3 has 16 amino acids. V lost 2 bases, J lost 8 bases, and 8 bases stayed unmatched. The DNA of the CDR3 is TGTGCCAGCAGTTTAAAGGCAGGGGGCTTGGATTCACCCCTCCACTTT. Protein: CASSLKAGGLDSPLHF.

V usage is TRBV20-1 and J usage is TRBJ2-1, with no clear D. Trimming cost V 0 bases and J 6 bases, with 3 bases left between them. Germline V gives CDR1 DFQATT, CDR2 SNEGSKA (reference sequence). The CDR3 runs 11 residues. The CDR3 coding sequence is TGCAGTGCTAGAGAGAGCAATGAGCAGTTCTTC. Translation: CSARESNEQFF.

The V gene is TRBV29-1, the J gene TRBJ2-2; D remains unclear. Germline assignment: CDR1 SQVTM and CDR2 ANQGSEA. V dropped 4 bases and J dropped 1 base, with 10 bases sitting between them. There are 14 residues in the CDR3. The CDR3 DNA reads as TGCAGCGTTGTACAGTCTGAGAACACCGGGGAGCTGTTTTTT. This encodes CSVVQSENTGELFF.

The V call is TRBV6-5, the J call TRBJ1-2; D call uncertain. The CDR3 totals 14 residues. Per germline, CDR1 MNHEY and CDR2 SVGAGI. V was shortened by 0 bases and J by 3 bases, with 8 bases between the two germline ends. The CDR3 DNA reads as TGTGCCAGCAGTTACTCGGGCAGCCACTATGGCTACACCTTC. Its protein product is CASSYSGSHYGYTF.

The chain combines TRBV11-2 with TRBJ2-3, with 8 bases aligning to TRBD1. The CDR3 totals 15 residues. CDR1 and CDR2 from the germline V gene are SGHAT and FQNNGV. The J segment lost 3 bases and the V segment lost 2 bases, leaving 4 bases of the junction unmatched. CDR3 in amino acids: CASSLQRTGTDTQYF. Written as DNA, the CDR3 is TGTGCCAGCAGCTTACAAAGGACAGGGACAGATACGCAGTATTTT.

J is TRBJ2-5 and V is TRBV10-3, with 7 bases aligning to TRBD2. Per the germline V gene, CDR1 is ENHRY and CDR2 is SYGVKD. With V trimmed by 3 bases and J by 5 bases, 12 bases remained unmatched. The CDR3 covers 16 residues. CDR3 nucleotides: TGTGCCATCAGTGAACTCGGGGAGGGCCTCGGGGAGACCCAGTACTTC. It yields the protein CAISELGEGLGETQYF.

This clone was observed a few times. The rearrangement links TRBV11-3 to TRBJ2-3, with 12 bases aligning to TRBD2. Germline-derived CDR1 and CDR2 are SGHNT and YENEEA. This CDR3 comprises 16 residues. The junction had 5 bases not matched to a gene; V was cut back by 3 bases and J by 4 bases. In DNA, the CDR3 is TGTGCCAGCAGCTTGGGAACTAGCGGGAGGTCAGATACGCAGTATTTT. Translation: CASSLGTSGRSDTQYF.

This chain links TRBV12-3 or TRBV12-4 with TRBJ1-1; a possible D gene is TRBD1 (6 bases). Between the trimmed V and J ends, which lost 7 bases and 3 bases, there was a span of 12 bases. This CDR3 region has 13 residues. In DNA, the CDR3 is TGTGCCAGCACCCTACAGGGTGACACTGAAGCTTTCTTT. Translated, it gives CASTLQGDTEAFF.

V is TRBV28 and J is TRBJ1-5; D not certain. The germline gives CDR1 MDHEN, CDR2 SYDVKM. The ends were cut back, 5 bases at V and 6 bases at J, with 5 bases in the middle. The length of the CDR3 is 11 residues. This CDR3 is CASSDSQPQHF. In DNA form, the CDR3 reads TGTGCCAGCAGTGATAGTCAGCCCCAGCATTTT.

The rearrangement joins TRBV15 to TRBJ1-2; D gene unclear. The germline V and J ends were trimmed by 5 bases and 5 bases, with 9 bases remaining between them. Germline lookup yields CDR1 LNHNV and CDR2 YYDKDF (reference sequence). The CDR3 runs to 12 residues. Written as DNA, the CDR3 is TGTGCCACCAGCCGCCGGACTTATGGCTACACCTTC. Translated, it gives CATSRRTYGYTF.

The chain carries TRBV28 and TRBJ2-5, with a tentative D call TRBD2 (5 bases). The CDR3 has 13 residues. CDR1 MDHEN and CDR2 SYDVKM come from the germline V gene. V was trimmed by 1 base and J by 4 bases, leaving 7 bases between them. The CDR3 is CASSLFGRETQYF. Written as DNA, the CDR3 is TGTGCCAGCAGTTTATTTGGGAGAGAGACCCAGTACTTC.

The gene calls are TRBV19 and TRBJ1-4; D not resolved. This CDR3 region has 14 residues. Trimming pared 3 bases from V and 6 bases from J, leaving 11 bases between. In germline, CDR1 is LNHDA, CDR2 SQIVND (reference sequence). The CDR3 bases are TGTGCCAGTAGTATGAAGGGCGGGGATGAAAAACTGTTTTTT. Translating it yields CASSMKGGDEKLFF.

The rearrangement joins TRBV4-1 to TRBJ2-2; D is possibly TRBD1 (7 bases). The V end lost 10 bases, the J end lost 0 bases, and 15 bases lay between the germline ends. Germline V gives CDR1 MGHRA, CDR2 YSYEKL. This CDR3 contains 15 residues. CDR3 bases: TGCGCCACCAGGGGGGCGTTCGCGAACACCGGGGAGCTGTTTTTT. It translates to CATRGAFANTGELFF.

A note on this clone: The sample contains more than one DNA sequence encoding this CDR3. The J gene is TRBJ1-1, the V gene TRBV5-5, with a possible D match to TRBD1 (6 bases). The CDR3 runs to 15 residues. Trimming left V 3 bases short and J 0 bases short, with 12 bases between. The germline CDR1 and CDR2 sequences are SGHKS and YYEKEE (reference sequence). CDR3 amino acids: CASSSLGGLNTEAFF. The DNA of the CDR3 is TGTGCCAGCAGCTCTTTGGGGGGGCTGAACACTGAAGCTTTCTTT.

V is TRBV7-2 and J is TRBJ2-1; D perhaps matches TRBD2 (6 bases). Looked up from germline, CDR1 is SGHTA and CDR2 is FQGNSA. Trimming cost V 6 bases and J 8 bases, with 20 bases left between them. The CDR3 runs 15 residues. The CDR3 loop reads CASRMGLGGTDEQFF. In DNA, the CDR3 is TGTGCCAGCAGGATGGGACTGGGGGGTACGGATGAGCAGTTCTTC.

V gene TRBV15 combines with J gene TRBJ2-3; maybe TRBD2 (7 bases). Germline CDR1 reads LNHNV; CDR2 reads YYDKDF (reference sequence). V was pared by 6 bases and J by 1 base, with 14 bases between. This CDR3 region has 15 residues. CDR3 in amino acids: CATSPGAGGTDTQYF. The CDR3 nucleotides read TGTGCCACCAGTCCAGGGGCGGGAGGCACAGATACGCAGTATTTT. The full variable domain, with the rest looked up from reference TRBV15 and TRBJ2-3, is DAMVIQNPRYQVTQFGKPVTLSCSQTLNHNVMYWYQQKSSQAPKLLFHYYDKDFNNEADTPDNFQSRRPNTSFCFLDIRSPGLGDTAMYLCATSPGAGGTDTQYFGPGTRLTVL.

This clone was observed once. Within the sample, other DNA sequences also encode this same CDR3. V usage is TRBV6-5 and J usage is TRBJ1-2; TRBD1 matches 7 bases. With V trimmed by 6 bases and J by 2 bases, 3 bases remained unmatched. CDR3 size: 13 residues. The germline CDR1 and CDR2 sequences are MNHEY and SVGAGI. DNA of the CDR3: TGTGCCAGCAGGTTGGGACAGAACTATGGCTACACCTTC. Translated, it gives CASRLGQNYGYTF.

The chain is built from TRBV2 and TRBJ1-1; D not resolved. The CDR3 covers 12 residues. Germline-derived CDR1 and CDR2 are SNHLY and FYNNEI. Trimming removed 1 base at V and 8 bases at J, with 8 bases between. The CDR3 nucleotides are TGTGCCAGCAGTGAAGTGGCAACCGAAGCTTTCTTT. Translation gives CASSEVATEAFF.

This chain connects TRBV5-1 to TRBJ1-2; perhaps TRBD1 as D (6 bases). The V end was cut by 7 bases, the J end by 8 bases, with 18 bases between. CDR1 and CDR2 from the germline V gene are SGHRS and YFSETQ. This CDR3 spans 13 amino acids. This chain's CDR3 is CASGNRESGGYTF. CDR3 nucleotides: TGCGCCAGCGGGAACAGGGAGTCTGGGGGCTACACCTTC. The full variable domain, its missing parts supplied by reference TRBV5-1 and TRBJ1-2, is KAGVTQTPRYLIKTRGQQVTLSCSPISGHRSVSWYQQTPGQGLQFLFEYFSETQRNKGNFPGRFSGRQFSNSRSEMNVSTLELGDSALYLCASGNRESGGYTFGSGTRLTVV.

The gene calls are TRBV5-4 and TRBJ2-2; tentative D call: TRBD1 (8 bases). V was shortened by 0 bases and J by 6 bases, with 12 bases between the two germline ends. The CDR3 has 15 amino acids. Per germline, CDR1 SGHNT and CDR2 YYREEE (reference sequence). The CDR3 spells CASSLEQGGAGELFF. The CDR3 DNA follows: TGTGCCAGCAGCTTGGAACAGGGGGGGGCCGGGGAGCTGTTTTTT.

This chain links TRBV3-1 (or the pseudogene TRBV3-2) with TRBJ2-5; maybe TRBD2 (5 bases). The length of the CDR3 is 13 residues. V lost 2 bases to trimming and J lost 5 bases, with 9 bases between them. From germline, CDR1 is LGHDT and CDR2 YNNKEL (reference sequence). The CDR3 nucleotides are TGTGCCAGCAGCCAAACGTTAGCGGAGACCCAGTACTTC. It is translated as CASSQTLAETQYF.

This CDR3 reads CASTHRGLIYGYTF. Written as DNA, the CDR3 is TGTGCCAGCACCCACAGGGGGCTCATCTATGGCTACACCTTC. The chain carries TRBV6-5 and TRBJ1-2; TRBD1 aligns across 9 bases. After removal of 7 bases from V and 4 bases from J, the junction contained 7 bases not matched to a gene. Germline CDR1 is MNHEY and CDR2 is SVGAGI. The length of the CDR3 is 14 residues.

This clone turned up a few times. The chain uses TRBV5-1 and TRBJ1-3; 9 bases are shared with TRBD1. The length of the CDR3 is 13 residues. Trimming removed 4 bases from V and 7 bases from J; junction bases left unmatched: 3. Germline values: CDR1 SGHRS, CDR2 YFSETQ. CDR3 region: CASSAGQGNTIYF. The CDR3 DNA follows: TGCGCCAGCAGCGCAGGACAGGGGAACACCATATATTTT.

The V gene is TRBV29-1, the J gene TRBJ2-1; D not certain. Per germline, CDR1 SQVTM and CDR2 ANQGSEA. The CDR3 contains 18 residues. V dropped 5 bases and J dropped 3 bases, with 26 bases sitting between them. CDR3 in DNA: TGCAGCGTTCCCCTCCCTACAACAGATTACACGTTCTACAATGAGCAGTTCTTC. This gives the protein CSVPLPTTDYTFYNEQFF.